The sample holds many counts of the clone carrying this T cell receptor (beta chain). Its matching antigen is unknown. These data belong to a study of neurological immune-mediated disorders. Overall study results and limits: Across subjects, no CDR3 amino acid sequence appeared in expanded clones of more than one subject, a finding that suggested private repertoires in all groups.

Unsorted libraries were prepared from 2 million PBMCs held at -80 C. TCRdb reanalysed the 5' RACE reads using MiXCR and keeps one entry per CDR3 protein. The data contain 45,000 to 50,000 distinct CDR3 sequences, around 4.3% of them singletons. V was clipped by 0 bases and J by 2 bases, with 13 bases between them. The CDR3 consists of 16 residues. Germline CDR1 and CDR2: SGHTA and FQGTGA. V is TRBV7-3 and J is TRBJ2-5; D not resolved. The origin of this receptor is a woman aged 55-69 years with multiple sclerosis. Sequenced: PBMCs. CDR3 residues: CASSLTLVAAQETQYF. The CDR3 DNA reads as TGTGCCAGCAGCTTAACGTTGGTAGCAGCACAAGAGACCCAGTACTTC.